Presented here are 17 T cell receptor beta chains from one specimen sequenced in a study of CD8+CD57+ T cells in acquired aplastic anemia. An expansion of CD8+CD57+ cells by flow cytometry had been shown in patients chosen for sequencing. Genomic DNA was employed as the template in profiling TCR beta VDJ and CDR3. TCRdb ran MiXCR on the reads and lists one entry per CDR3 protein. Of roughly 190,000 distinct CDR3 sequences detected, 48% appear once; the ten largest clones hold 8.5% to 10%. Sequencing was done on a sample of sorted CD4+, CD8+, or CD8+CD57+ T cells (not recorded which) from PBMCs. These receptors were obtained from a human donor with aplastic anemia.

V usage is TRBV20-1 and J usage is TRBJ2-7, with 9 bases identical to TRBD1. V trimming: 5 bases; J trimming: 7 bases; junction bases outside the gene matches: 6. This CDR3 has 12 amino acids. Germline V gives CDR1 DFQATT, CDR2 SNEGSKA (reference sequence). The CDR3 is CSALGQGPEQYF. CDR3 DNA: TGCAGTGCTTTGGGACAGGGCCCAGAGCAGTACTTC.

This clonotype was observed at least ten times. This chain joins TRBV3-1 and TRBJ2-7; D is ambiguous. Germline V gene data show CDR1 as LGHDT and CDR2 as YNNKEL (reference sequence). The CDR3 is made up of 16 amino acids. With 3 bases removed from V and 2 bases from J, the gap between germline ends came to 17 bases. CDR3 in DNA: TGTGCCAGCAGCCAGCAGGCAGGCGGCGAAACCTACGAGCAGTACTTC. Translation: CASSQQAGGETYEQYF.

This chain uses TRBV20-1 with TRBJ2-7; 7 bases align to TRBD1. Germline CDR1 reads DFQATT; CDR2 reads SNEGSKA (reference sequence). Trimming took 2 bases from V and 3 from J; bases not matched to a gene: 4. This CDR3 contains 13 residues. The CDR3: CSARPRQGYEQYF. The CDR3 DNA follows: TGCAGTGCTAGACCGAGACAGGGCTACGAGCAGTACTTC.

The rearrangement links TRBV10-3 to TRBJ1-1; possible D gene TRBD1, 5 bases. The CDR3 is 17 residues long. CDR1 ENHRY and CDR2 SYGVKD come from the germline V gene. Trimming cost V 0 bases and J 1 base, with 15 bases left between them. CDR3: CAISESTTERENTEAFF. The CDR3 DNA is TGTGCCATCAGTGAGTCGACGACAGAGCGAGAGAACACTGAAGCTTTCTTT.

Points on this clonotype: A read error is possible here, since a much larger clone lies one base away. The chain employs TRBV7-2 and TRBJ2-7, with TRBD2 matching 8 bases. The CDR3 has 14 residues. Germline loops: CDR1 SGHTA, CDR2 FQGNSA. CDR3 coding DNA: TGTGCCAGCAGCCAAAGCGGGAGACTCTACGGGCAGTACTTC. This translates into CASSQSGRLYGQYF.

The chain uses TRBV5-4 and TRBJ2-3, with D maybe TRBD2 (6 bases). This CDR3 region has 14 residues. The V gene lost 4 bases and the J gene lost 1 base, with 10 bases spanning the gap. Germline CDR1 SGHNT, CDR2 YYREEE (reference sequence). The CDR3 DNA reads as TGTGCCAGCAGCCCCTGGGGGGGCACAGATACGCAGTATTTT. Amino acid sequence: CASSPWGGTDTQYF.

The chain combines TRBV7-9 with TRBJ2-7, with TRBD2 as a possible D gene (5 bases). Deletions cut 4 bases from V and 3 bases from J, with 7 bases between. CDR3 length: 12 residues. Per germline, CDR1 SEHNR and CDR2 FQNEAQ (reference sequence). The CDR3 sequence: CASSSAGYEQYF. The DNA for the CDR3 is TGTGCCAGCAGCTCCGCGGGCTACGAGCAGTACTTC. Combining the CDR3 with reference TRBV7-9 and TRBJ2-7 gives the whole variable domain DTGVSQNPRHKITKRGQNVTFRCDPISEHNRLYWYRQTLGQGPEFLTYFQNEAQLEKSRLLSDRFSAERPKGSFSTLEIQRTEQGDSAMYLCASSSAGYEQYFGPGTRLTVT.

Many counts were recorded for this clonotype. The rearrangement uses TRBV7-2 and TRBJ2-1; D gene uncertain. The CDR3 is 14 amino acids. The germline CDR1 and CDR2 sequences are SGHTA and FQGNSA. Trimming pared 4 bases from V and 1 base from J, leaving 8 bases between. CDR3 sequence: CASSSRRSYNEQFF. As DNA, the CDR3 is TGTGCCAGCAGCTCGCGCCGATCCTACAATGAGCAGTTCTTC.

The chain links TRBV15 to TRBJ1-5; D uncertain. The V end was cut by 1 base, the J end by 0 bases, with 7 bases between. The germline gives CDR1 LNHNV, CDR2 YYDKDF (reference sequence). The length of the CDR3 is 15 residues. The CDR3 spells CATSRGWSSNQPQHF. The CDR3 nucleotides are TGTGCCACCAGCAGAGGTTGGAGTAGCAATCAGCCCCAGCATTTT.

This clonotype came up many times. The V gene is TRBV6-1, the J gene TRBJ2-5, with D possibly matching TRBD2 (5 bases). This CDR3 has 14 amino acids. Germline assignment: CDR1 MNHNS and CDR2 SASEGT. The germline V and J ends were trimmed by 8 bases and 4 bases, with 17 bases remaining between them. CDR3 bases: TGTGCCAGCTTACGACGGGGAATGGGAGAGACCCAGTACTTC. This encodes CASLRRGMGETQYF.

As concerns this clonotype: Being one base from a much bigger clone, this may be a read error. The chain carries TRBV10-3 and TRBJ2-1, with 8 bases aligning to TRBD1. CDR1 is ENHRY, CDR2 SYGVKD, per germline. The CDR3 is 15 amino acids. The ends lost 11 bases at V and 1 base at J; junction bases unmatched: 10. DNA for the CDR3: TGTGCCGGCAGTACGGACAGGGCATCCTACAATGAGCAGTTCTTC. As protein: CAGSTDRASYNEQFF.

This clonotype was seen repeatedly, ten times or more. V is TRBV19 and J is TRBJ2-7; D possibly corresponds to TRBD1 (6 bases). Germline V CDR1 and CDR2: LNHDA, SQIVND (reference sequence). With 2 bases removed from V and 0 bases from J, the gap between germline ends came to 11 bases. The CDR3 spans 15 residues. CDR3 nucleotide sequence: TGTGCCAGTAGTATAAGCTGGGACACCTCCTACGAGCAGTACTTC. This encodes CASSISWDTSYEQYF.

The CDR3 DNA sequence: TGTGCCATCAGTGGTGGACAGGACACAGATACGCAGTATTTT. It is translated as CAISGGQDTDTQYF. The chain joins TRBV10-3 to TRBJ2-3, with 7 bases lining up with TRBD1. With 4 bases clipped from V and 2 bases from J, the junction kept 3 bases outside the gene matches. Germline loops: CDR1 ENHRY, CDR2 SYGVKD. The CDR3 consists of 14 residues.

This chain connects TRBV7-2 to TRBJ1-6; D might be TRBD1 (6 bases). V was cut by 0 bases and J by 9 bases, with 15 bases left in between. CDR3 length: 16 amino acids. The germline gives CDR1 SGHTA, CDR2 FQGNSA. The CDR3: CASSLAGGAGGSPLHF. In DNA form, the CDR3 reads TGTGCCAGCAGCTTAGCGGGGGGGGCGGGTGGTTCACCCCTCCACTTT.

This sequence joins TRBV20-1 and TRBJ2-7; 10 bases match TRBD2. With the DNA end fitting TRBJ2-1 better, the J assignment may be wrong. CDR3 length: 16 residues. CDR1 and CDR2 from the germline V gene are DFQATT and SNEGSKA (reference sequence). The CDR3 DNA sequence: TGCAGTGCTAGAGTAGGAACGCGACTAGCGGGCTACGAGCAGTTCTTC. This gives the protein CSARVGTRLAGYEQFF.

As DNA, the CDR3 is TGTGCCAGCAGCCTTAGACAGGGAGTTTCGTACAATGAGCAGTTCTTC. Its translation: CASSLRQGVSYNEQFF. This chain uses TRBV14 with TRBJ2-1; 7 nucleotides match TRBD1. The CDR3 contains 16 residues. V shed 4 bases and J 4 bases; nucleotides not matched to a gene: 10. In germline, CDR1 is SGHDN, CDR2 FVKESK.

This clonotype was recorded many times. The V and J genes are TRBV20-1 and TRBJ2-7, with a possible D match to TRBD1 (5 bases). The CDR3 contains 13 residues. The germline V gene has CDR1 DFQATT and CDR2 SNEGSKA (reference sequence). Trimming cost V 6 bases and J 3 bases, with 15 bases left between them. The CDR3 is CSAWGRGVYEQYF. The CDR3 DNA follows: TGCAGTGCCTGGGGAAGGGGTGTCTACGAGCAGTACTTC.